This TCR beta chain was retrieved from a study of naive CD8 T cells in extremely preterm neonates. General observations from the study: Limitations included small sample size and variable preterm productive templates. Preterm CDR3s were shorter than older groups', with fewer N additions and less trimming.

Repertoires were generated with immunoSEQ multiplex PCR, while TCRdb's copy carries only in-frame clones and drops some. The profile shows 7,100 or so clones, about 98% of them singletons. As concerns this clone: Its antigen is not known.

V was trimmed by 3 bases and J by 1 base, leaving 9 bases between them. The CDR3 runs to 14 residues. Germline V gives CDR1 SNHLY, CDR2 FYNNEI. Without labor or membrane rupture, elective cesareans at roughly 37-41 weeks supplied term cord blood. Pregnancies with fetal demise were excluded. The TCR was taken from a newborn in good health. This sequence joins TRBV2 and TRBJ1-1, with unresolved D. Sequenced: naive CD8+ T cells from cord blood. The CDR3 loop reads CASSDAGWNTEAFF. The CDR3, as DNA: TGTGCCAGCAGTGATGCAGGTTGGAACACTGAAGCTTTCTTT.